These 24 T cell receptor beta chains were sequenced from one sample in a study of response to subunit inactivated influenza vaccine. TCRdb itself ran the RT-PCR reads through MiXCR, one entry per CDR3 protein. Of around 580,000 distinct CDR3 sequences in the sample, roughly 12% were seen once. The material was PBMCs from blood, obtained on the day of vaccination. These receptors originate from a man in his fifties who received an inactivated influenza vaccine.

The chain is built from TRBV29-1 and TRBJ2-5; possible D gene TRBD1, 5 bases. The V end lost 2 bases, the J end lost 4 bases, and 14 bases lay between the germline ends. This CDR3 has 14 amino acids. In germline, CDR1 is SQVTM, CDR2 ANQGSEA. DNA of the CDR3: TGCAGCGTTGAATTCGGACATTGGGGAGAGACCCAGTACTTC. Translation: CSVEFGHWGETQYF.

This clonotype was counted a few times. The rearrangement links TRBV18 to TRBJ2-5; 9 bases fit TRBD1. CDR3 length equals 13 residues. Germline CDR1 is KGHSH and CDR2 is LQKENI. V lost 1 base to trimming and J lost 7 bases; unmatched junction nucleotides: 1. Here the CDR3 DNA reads TGTGCCAGCTCACCACAGGACAGGGGGACCCAGTACTTC. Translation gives CASSPQDRGTQYF. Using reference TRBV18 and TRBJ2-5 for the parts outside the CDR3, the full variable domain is NAGVMQNPRHLVRRRGQEARLRCSPMKGHSHVYWYRQLPEEGLKFMVYLQKENIIDESGMPKERFSAEFPKEGPSILRIQQVVRGDSAAYFCASSPQDRGTQYFGPGTRLLVL.

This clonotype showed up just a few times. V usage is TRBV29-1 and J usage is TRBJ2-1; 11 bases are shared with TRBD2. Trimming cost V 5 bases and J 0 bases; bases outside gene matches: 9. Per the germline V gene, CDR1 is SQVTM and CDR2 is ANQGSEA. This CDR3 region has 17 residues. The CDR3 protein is CSVHGTSGGSSYNEQFF. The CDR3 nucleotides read TGCAGCGTTCATGGAACTAGCGGGGGTAGCTCCTACAATGAGCAGTTCTTC.

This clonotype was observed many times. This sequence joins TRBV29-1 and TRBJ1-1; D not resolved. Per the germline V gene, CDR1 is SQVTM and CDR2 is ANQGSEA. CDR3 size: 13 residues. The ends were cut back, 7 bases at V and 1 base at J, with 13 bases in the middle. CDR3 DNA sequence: TGCAGCGCCCAAGCAGGATGGAACACTGAAGCTTTCTTT. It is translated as CSAQAGWNTEAFF.

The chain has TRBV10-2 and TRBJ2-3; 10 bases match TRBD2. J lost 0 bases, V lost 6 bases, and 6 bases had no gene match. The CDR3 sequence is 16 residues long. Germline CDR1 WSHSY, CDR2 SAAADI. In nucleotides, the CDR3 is TGCGCCAGCAGGGAACTAGCGGGAACTAGCACAGATACGCAGTATTTT. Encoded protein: CASRELAGTSTDTQYF.

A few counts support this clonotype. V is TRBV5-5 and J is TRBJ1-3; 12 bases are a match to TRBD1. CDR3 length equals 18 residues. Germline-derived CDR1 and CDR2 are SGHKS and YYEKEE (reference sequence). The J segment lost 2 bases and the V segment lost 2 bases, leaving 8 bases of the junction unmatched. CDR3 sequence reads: CASSFSPGQGATGNTIYF. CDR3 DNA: TGTGCCAGCAGCTTCAGTCCGGGACAGGGGGCGACTGGAAACACCATATATTTT.

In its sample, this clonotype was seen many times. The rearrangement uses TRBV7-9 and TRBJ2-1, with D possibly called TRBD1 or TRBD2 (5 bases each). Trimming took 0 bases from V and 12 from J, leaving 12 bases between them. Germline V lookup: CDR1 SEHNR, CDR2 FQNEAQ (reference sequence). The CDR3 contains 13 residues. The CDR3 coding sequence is TGTGCCAGCAGCTTAGCGATTTCAGGGAGGCAGTTCTTC. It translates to CASSLAISGRQFF.

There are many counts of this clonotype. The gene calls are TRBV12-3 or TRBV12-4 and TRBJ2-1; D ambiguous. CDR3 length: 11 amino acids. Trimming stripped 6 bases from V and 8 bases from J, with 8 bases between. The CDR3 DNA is TGTGCCAGCAGCCCAAGAGATGAGCAGTTCTTC. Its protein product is CASSPRDEQFF.

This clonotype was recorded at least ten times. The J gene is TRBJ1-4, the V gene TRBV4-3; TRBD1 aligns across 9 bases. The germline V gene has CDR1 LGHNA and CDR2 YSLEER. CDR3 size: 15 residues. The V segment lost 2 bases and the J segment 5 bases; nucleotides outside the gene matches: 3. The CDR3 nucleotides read TGCGCCAGCAGCCAAAAGGGGACAGGGAATGAAAAACTGTTTTTT. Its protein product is CASSQKGTGNEKLFF.

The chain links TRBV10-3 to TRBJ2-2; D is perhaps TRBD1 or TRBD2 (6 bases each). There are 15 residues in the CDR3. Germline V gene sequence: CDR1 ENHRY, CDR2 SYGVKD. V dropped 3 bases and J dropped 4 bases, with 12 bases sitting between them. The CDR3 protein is CAISDGGPGTGELFF. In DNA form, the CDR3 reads TGTGCCATCAGTGACGGGGGCCCTGGCACCGGGGAGCTGTTTTTT.

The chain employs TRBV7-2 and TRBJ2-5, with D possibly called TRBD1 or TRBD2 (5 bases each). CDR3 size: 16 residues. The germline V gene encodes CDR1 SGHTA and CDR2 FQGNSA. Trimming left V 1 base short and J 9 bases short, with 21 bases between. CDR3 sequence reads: CASSLEAGPQRESQYF. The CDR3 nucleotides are TGTGCCAGCAGCTTAGAGGCAGGGCCGCAAAGGGAGTCCCAGTACTTC.

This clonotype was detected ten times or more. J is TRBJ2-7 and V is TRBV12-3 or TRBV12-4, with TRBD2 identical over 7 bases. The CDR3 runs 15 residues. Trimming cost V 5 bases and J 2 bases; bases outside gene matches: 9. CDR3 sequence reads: CASSDAPSGTYEQYF. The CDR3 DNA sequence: TGTGCCAGCAGTGACGCTCCGAGCGGGACCTACGAGCAGTACTTC.

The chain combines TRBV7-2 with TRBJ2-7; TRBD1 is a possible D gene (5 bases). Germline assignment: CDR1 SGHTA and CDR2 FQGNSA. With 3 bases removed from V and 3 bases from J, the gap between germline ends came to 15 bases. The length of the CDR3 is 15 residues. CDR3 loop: CASSFQGTSGYEQYF. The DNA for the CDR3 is TGTGCCAGCAGCTTTCAGGGCACGTCGGGCTACGAGCAGTACTTC.

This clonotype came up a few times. The CDR3 region is CASSLGVLALANYGYTF. In DNA form, the CDR3 reads TGTGCCAGCAGCTTAGGGGTACTGGCCCTAGCTAACTATGGCTACACCTTC. The J gene is TRBJ1-2, the V gene TRBV7-9; D gene ambiguous. Trimming removed 1 base at V and 0 bases at J, with 15 bases between. This CDR3 region has 17 residues. Germline loops: CDR1 SEHNR, CDR2 FQNEAQ (reference sequence).

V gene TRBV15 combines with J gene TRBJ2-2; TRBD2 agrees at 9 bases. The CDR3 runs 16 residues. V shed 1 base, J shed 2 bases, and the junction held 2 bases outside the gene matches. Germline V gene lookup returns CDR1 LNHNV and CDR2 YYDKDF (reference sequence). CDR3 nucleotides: TGTGCCACCAGCAGAGGCCTAGCGGGAAACACCGGGGAGCTGTTTTTT. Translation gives CATSRGLAGNTGELFF.

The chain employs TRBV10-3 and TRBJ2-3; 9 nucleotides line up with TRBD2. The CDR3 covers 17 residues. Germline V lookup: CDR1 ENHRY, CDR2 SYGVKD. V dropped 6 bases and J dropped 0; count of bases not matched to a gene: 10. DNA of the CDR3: TGTGCCATCAGCCGTAGCGGGAGCGACCGTAGCACAGATACGCAGTATTTT. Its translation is CAISRSGSDRSTDTQYF.

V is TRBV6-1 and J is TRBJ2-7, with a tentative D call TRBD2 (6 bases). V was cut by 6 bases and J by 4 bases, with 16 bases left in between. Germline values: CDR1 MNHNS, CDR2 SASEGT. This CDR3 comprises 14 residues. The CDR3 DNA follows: TGTGCCAGCAGGCGACTGGCGGGGAATTACGAGCAGTACTTC. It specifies CASRRLAGNYEQYF.

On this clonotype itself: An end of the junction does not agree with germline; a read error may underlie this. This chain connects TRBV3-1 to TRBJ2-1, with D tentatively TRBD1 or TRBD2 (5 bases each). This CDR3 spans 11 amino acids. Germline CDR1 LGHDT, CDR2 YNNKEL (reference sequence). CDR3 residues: CASRGIDEQIF. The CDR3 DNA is TGTGCCAGCCGGGGCATAGATGAGCAGATCTTC.

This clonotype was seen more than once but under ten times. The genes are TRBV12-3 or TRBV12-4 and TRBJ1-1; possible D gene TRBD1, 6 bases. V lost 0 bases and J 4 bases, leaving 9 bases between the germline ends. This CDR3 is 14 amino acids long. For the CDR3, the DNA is TGTGCCAGCAGTTTAGCAGACAGGCCCACTGAAGCTTTCTTT. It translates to CASSLADRPTEAFF.

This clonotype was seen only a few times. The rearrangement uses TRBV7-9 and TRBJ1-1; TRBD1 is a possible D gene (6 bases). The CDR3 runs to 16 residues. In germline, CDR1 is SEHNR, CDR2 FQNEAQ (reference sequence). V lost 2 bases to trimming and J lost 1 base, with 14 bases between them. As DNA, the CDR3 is TGTGCCAGCAGCTTATGGGGCCGGGGGCCGAACACTGAAGCTTTCTTT. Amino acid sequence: CASSLWGRGPNTEAFF.

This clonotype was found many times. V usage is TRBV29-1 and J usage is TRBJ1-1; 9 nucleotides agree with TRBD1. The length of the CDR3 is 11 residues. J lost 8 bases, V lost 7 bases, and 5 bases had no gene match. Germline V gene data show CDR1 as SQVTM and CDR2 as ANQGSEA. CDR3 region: CSAGQGIEAFF. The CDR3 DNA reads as TGCAGCGCCGGACAGGGGATAGAAGCTTTCTTT.

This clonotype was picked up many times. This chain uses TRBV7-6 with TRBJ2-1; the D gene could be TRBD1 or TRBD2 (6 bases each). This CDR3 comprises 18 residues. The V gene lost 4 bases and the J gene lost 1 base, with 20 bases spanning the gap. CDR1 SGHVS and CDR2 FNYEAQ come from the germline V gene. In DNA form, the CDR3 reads TGTGCCAGCAGCTCCTTTTTTAGGGAAGGGGGGTCCTACAATGAGCAGTTCTTC. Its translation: CASSSFFREGGSYNEQFF.

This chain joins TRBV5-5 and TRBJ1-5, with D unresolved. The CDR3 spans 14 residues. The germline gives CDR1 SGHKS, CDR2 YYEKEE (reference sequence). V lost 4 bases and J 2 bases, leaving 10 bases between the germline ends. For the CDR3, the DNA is TGTGCCAGCAGCCCCCCTGGGCGCAATCAGCCCCAGCATTTT. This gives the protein CASSPPGRNQPQHF.

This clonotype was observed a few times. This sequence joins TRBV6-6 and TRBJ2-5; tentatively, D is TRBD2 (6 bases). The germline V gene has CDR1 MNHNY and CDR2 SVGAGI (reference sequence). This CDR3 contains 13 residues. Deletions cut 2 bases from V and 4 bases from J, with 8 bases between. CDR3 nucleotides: TGTGCCAGCAGTTACGGGGGGACAGAGACCCAGTACTTC. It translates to CASSYGGTETQYF.